The next 16 T cell receptor beta chains were all read from a single sample in a study of T-cell memory formation after mild COVID-19. TCRdb re-derived calls from the 5' RACE reads in MiXCR, one entry per CDR3 protein. The sample carries about 180,000 distinct CDR3 sequences, 16% recorded once. The specimen was PBMCs or a T cell subset sorted from them (not recorded which). These receptors were collected from an adult woman who had mild COVID-19 (a few samples of this study predate the infection). Cell type and time point are not known.

V usage is TRBV6-1 and J usage is TRBJ2-7, with 7 bases matching TRBD1. Germline CDR1 reads MNHNS; CDR2 reads SASEGT. After removal of 8 bases from V and 6 bases from J, the junction contained 13 bases not matched to a gene. CDR3 size: 14 residues. The CDR3 here is CASYATGRKSEQYF. DNA for the CDR3: TGTGCCAGCTACGCGACAGGGAGAAAAAGCGAGCAGTACTTC.

This chain joins TRBV24-1 and TRBJ2-1; 8 bases line up with TRBD2. The germline gives CDR1 KGHDR, CDR2 SFDVKD. The V gene end was trimmed by 4 bases and the J gene end by 2 bases; junction bases not matched to a gene: 18. The CDR3 has 20 residues. Here the CDR3 reads CATSDSLDDAGGQPYNEQFF. The CDR3 nucleotides read TGTGCCACCAGTGACTCCCTCGACGATGCGGGAGGTCAGCCCTACAATGAGCAGTTCTTC.

This clonotype showed up just a few times. The CDR3 is CASSQGQAGPYEQYF. The CDR3 bases are TGTGCCAGCAGCCAAGGACAAGCGGGACCCTACGAGCAGTACTTC. This chain uses TRBV14 with TRBJ2-7, with TRBD2 matching over 7 bases. Trimming removed 1 base from V and 2 bases from J; junction bases left unmatched: 5. This CDR3 contains 15 residues. Germline CDR1 and CDR2: SGHDN and FVKESK.

This clonotype was found a few times. The chain recombines TRBV24-1 with TRBJ2-3; the match to TRBD1 covers 7 bases. This CDR3 has 14 amino acids. Per germline, CDR1 KGHDR and CDR2 SFDVKD. With 4 bases clipped from V and 4 bases from J, the junction kept 4 bases outside the gene matches. Written as DNA, the CDR3 is TGTGCCACCAGTGAATACAGGGGAGCAGATACGCAGTATTTT. It is translated as CATSEYRGADTQYF.

The V gene is TRBV7-9, the J gene TRBJ1-1; D unclear. The V end was cut by 0 bases, the J end by 2 bases, with 7 bases between. Looked up from germline, CDR1 is SEHNR and CDR2 is FQNEAQ (reference sequence). The CDR3 extends over 14 amino acids. The CDR3 DNA follows: TGTGCCAGCAGCTTAGCTTCCAGCAACACTGAAGCTTTCTTT. This gives the protein CASSLASSNTEAFF.

Ten or more counts support this clonotype. The V gene is TRBV12-3 or TRBV12-4, the J gene TRBJ2-3; D call uncertain. V lost 5 bases and J 1 base, leaving 7 bases between the germline ends. The CDR3 runs to 13 residues. The CDR3 DNA reads TGTGCCAGCAGTACTCTGGGCACAGATACGCAGTATTTT. It is translated as CASSTLGTDTQYF.

This clonotype has more than one count but fewer than ten. The chain employs TRBV20-1 and TRBJ2-7, with D hard to call. Trimming took 5 bases from V and 5 from J, leaving 19 bases between them. CDR3 length: 14 residues. Germline-derived CDR1 and CDR2 are DFQATT and SNEGSKA (reference sequence). The CDR3 DNA reads TGCAGTGCTCCCATTCGGGCCACTGCGAACGAGCAGTACTTC. Protein sequence: CSAPIRATANEQYF.

V is TRBV7-9 and J is TRBJ1-3, with a possible D match to TRBD1 (5 bases). Trimming left V 4 bases short and J 15 bases short, with 16 bases between. From germline, CDR1 is SEHNR and CDR2 FQNEAQ (reference sequence). CDR3 length: 12 residues. The CDR3 spells CASSSTDLGGYF. CDR3 bases: TGTGCCAGCAGCTCAACGGACCTTGGGGGATATTTT.

The chain has TRBV4-3 and TRBJ2-3, with TRBD2 matching 9 bases. V lost 1 base and J lost 5; bases outside the gene matches: 4. The CDR3 contains 15 residues. Germline V gene sequence: CDR1 LGHNA, CDR2 YSLEER. CDR3: CASSQGTSVEDTQYF. The DNA for the CDR3 is TGCGCCAGCAGCCAAGGGACTAGCGTGGAAGATACGCAGTATTTT.

V gene TRBV29-1 combines with J gene TRBJ2-1; D unresolved. CDR1 is SQVTM, CDR2 ANQGSEA, per germline. Trimming left V 7 bases short and J 8 bases short, with 9 bases between. The CDR3 contains 10 residues. The CDR3 DNA reads TGCAGCGCCGGAGAGTATGAGCAGTTCTTC. Translation gives CSAGEYEQFF.

This clonotype occurred a few times. The V gene is TRBV7-2, the J gene TRBJ2-3; D call uncertain. With 2 bases removed from V and 1 base from J, the gap between germline ends came to 16 bases. The CDR3 has 17 residues. Germline V gene sequence: CDR1 SGHTA, CDR2 FQGNSA. The DNA of the CDR3 is TGTGCCAGCAGCTTAAGAAGATCCGTCGCTGGCACAGATACGCAGTATTTT. This translates into CASSLRRSVAGTDTQYF. The complete variable domain, with remaining parts taken from reference TRBV7-2 and TRBJ2-3, reads GAGVSQSPSNKVTEKGKDVELRCDPISGHTALYWYRQSLGQGLEFLIYFQGNSAPDKSGLPSDRFSAERTGGSVSTLTIQRTQQEDSAVYLCASSLRRSVAGTDTQYFGPGTRLTVL.

The chain combines TRBV4-1 with TRBJ2-7, with D unclear. The V gene's germline CDR1 is MGHRA and CDR2 YSYEKL. The ends were cut back, 0 bases at V and 1 base at J, with 7 bases in the middle. The CDR3 totals 14 residues. The CDR3: CASSQDLRSYEQYF. CDR3 nucleotide sequence: TGCGCCAGCAGCCAAGATCTTAGATCCTACGAGCAGTACTTC.

The rearrangement joins TRBV12-3 or TRBV12-4 to TRBJ1-2, with D maybe TRBD1 (5 bases). There are 16 residues in the CDR3. Trimming pared 7 bases from V and 1 base from J, leaving 19 bases between. The CDR3 DNA reads TGTGCCAGCACCCCCGCAGGGAAGTTGAGTAACTATGGCTACACCTTC. Translated: CASTPAGKLSNYGYTF.

This clonotype has more than one count but fewer than ten. J is TRBJ2-3 and V is TRBV7-3, with D possibly being TRBD1 or TRBD2 (5 bases each). Trimming pared 0 bases from V and 6 bases from J, leaving 13 bases between. Germline CDR1 is SGHTA and CDR2 is FQGTGA. The CDR3 consists of 15 residues. The CDR3 protein is CASSLTRVGVDTQYF. CDR3 DNA sequence: TGTGCCAGCAGCTTAACGAGGGTAGGGGTGGATACGCAGTATTTT.

The chain couples TRBV7-9 to TRBJ1-1; 8 nucleotides line up with TRBD1. The CDR3 sequence is 15 residues long. The ends lost 9 bases at V and 5 bases at J; junction bases unmatched: 14. The germline CDR1 and CDR2 sequences are SEHNR and FQNEAQ (reference sequence). The CDR3 sequence: CARSGTGNEGTEAFF. The CDR3 bases are TGTGCCAGGTCCGGGACAGGAAACGAGGGGACTGAAGCTTTCTTT.

The chain combines TRBV24-1 with TRBJ1-6; D is possibly TRBD1 (6 bases). Germline CDR1 and CDR2: KGHDR and SFDVKD. V was cut by 4 bases and J by 1 base, with 7 bases left in between. This CDR3 is 15 amino acids long. CDR3 nucleotides: TGTGCCACCAGTGAAGGGGGTTCCTATAATTCACCCCTCCACTTT. Translating gives CATSEGGSYNSPLHF.